In its sample, the clone carrying this T cell receptor (beta chain) was seen many times. Sorting captured naive CD8 T cells as CD8+CD4-CCR7+CD45RA+. This sample is drawn from a study of molecular identifiers for immune sequencing clone quantification. One entry per CDR3 protein, called by TCRdb with MiXCR from the PCR reads. The sample has about 640,000 distinct CDR3 sequences; roughly 21% are singletons. The J segment lost 8 bases and the V segment lost 5 bases, leaving 10 bases of the junction unmatched. The CDR3 contains 16 residues. Germline V lookup: CDR1 LNHDA, CDR2 SQIVND (reference sequence). This sequence originates from a human donor in good health. Some libraries in this study had Jurkat cell RNA spiked in. Sequencing used naive CD8+ T cells from blood, with Jurkat cell RNA spiked in. Subset: FACS-sorted CD8+CD4-CCR7+CD45RA+ naive T cells. This chain links TRBV19 with TRBJ2-4; 12 bases align to TRBD2. DNA of the CDR3: TGTGCCAGTAGTCCCCGGACTAGCGGGAATAGGGACATTCAGTACTTC. Amino acid sequence: CASSPRTSGNRDIQYF. Supplemented by reference TRBV19 and TRBJ2-4, the full variable domain reads DGGITQSPKYLFRKEGQNVTLSCEQNLNHDAMYWYRQDPGQGLRLIYYSQIVNDFQKGDIAEGYSVSREKKESFPLTVTSAQKNPTAFYLCASSPRTSGNRDIQYFGAGTRLSVL.